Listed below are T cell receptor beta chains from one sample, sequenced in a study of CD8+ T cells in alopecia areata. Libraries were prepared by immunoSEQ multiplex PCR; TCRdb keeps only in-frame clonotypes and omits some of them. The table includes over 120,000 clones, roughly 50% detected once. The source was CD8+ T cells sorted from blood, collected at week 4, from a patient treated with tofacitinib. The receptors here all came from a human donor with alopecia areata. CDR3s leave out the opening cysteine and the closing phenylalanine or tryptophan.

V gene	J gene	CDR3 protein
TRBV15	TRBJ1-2	ATSRDWGTASNYGYT
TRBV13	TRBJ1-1	ASSLVGGTEAF
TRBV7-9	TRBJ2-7	ASSLAHYEQY
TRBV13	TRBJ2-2	ASSPDQNTGELF
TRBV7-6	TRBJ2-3	ASSLKRGTDTQY
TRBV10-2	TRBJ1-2	ASSEGHFGGYT
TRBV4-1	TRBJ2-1	ASSQGGGTAEFTRSYNEQF
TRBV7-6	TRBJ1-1	ASSNQGGTEAF
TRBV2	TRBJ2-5	ASSEFVTGETQY
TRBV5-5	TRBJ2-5	ASSLTWRGETQY
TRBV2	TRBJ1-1	ASSGGTNTEAF